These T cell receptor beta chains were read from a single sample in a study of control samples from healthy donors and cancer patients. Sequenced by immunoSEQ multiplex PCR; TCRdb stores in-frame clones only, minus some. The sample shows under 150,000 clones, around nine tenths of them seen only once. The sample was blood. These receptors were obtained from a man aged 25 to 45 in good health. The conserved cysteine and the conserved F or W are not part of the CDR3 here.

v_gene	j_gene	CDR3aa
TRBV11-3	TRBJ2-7	ASSLEGMSSHEQY
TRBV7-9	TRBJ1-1	ASKKTWEDTEAF
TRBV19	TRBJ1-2	ASNKDRRTNGYT
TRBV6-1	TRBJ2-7	ASSERADTYEQY
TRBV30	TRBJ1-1	AWLTYRGPLTEAF
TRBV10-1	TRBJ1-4	ASRGILGVTTNEKLF
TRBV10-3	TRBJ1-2	AISEQGADNYGYT
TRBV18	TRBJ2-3	ASSPLMGPAVDTQY
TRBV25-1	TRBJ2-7	ASSDFGSYEQY
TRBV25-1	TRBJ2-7	ASSGWTDESYEQY
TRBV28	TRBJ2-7	ASRPRGLNYEQY